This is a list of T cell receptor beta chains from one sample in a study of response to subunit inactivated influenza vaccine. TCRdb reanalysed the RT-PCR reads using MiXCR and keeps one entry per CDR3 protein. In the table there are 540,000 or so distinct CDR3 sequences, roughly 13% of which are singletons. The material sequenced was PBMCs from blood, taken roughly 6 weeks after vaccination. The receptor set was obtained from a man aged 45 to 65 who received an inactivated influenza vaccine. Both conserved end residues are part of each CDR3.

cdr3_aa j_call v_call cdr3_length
CASSQDRGGQPQHF TRBJ1-5 TRBV19 14
CASSPPLGRSNYGYTF TRBJ1-2 TRBV12-3/TRBV12-4 16
CASSLVGQYEQYF TRBJ2-7 TRBV7-2 13
CSAQAASGRDRTDTQYF TRBJ2-3 TRBV20-1 17
CASSSTGTGVDEAYF TRBJ2-7 TRBV7-9 15
CASSSKMDSYEQYF TRBJ2-7 TRBV5-1 14
CASNSPGLAGPDTQYF TRBJ2-3 TRBV6-4 16
CASSFPLGGHEQYF TRBJ2-7 TRBV7-8 14
CASSRLAGGPNNEQFF TRBJ2-1 TRBV7-9 16
CASSLEGTISNQPQHF TRBJ1-5 TRBV7-9 16
CASSQEDRASGANVLTF TRBJ2-6 TRBV4-3 17
CASTIGQRDVREQFF TRBJ2-1 TRBV12-3/TRBV12-4 15
CASSLGQGTHNSPLHF TRBJ1-6 TRBV5-8 16
CASSPQGPPSYNEQFF TRBJ2-1 TRBV5-1 16
CASRKQDQETQYF TRBJ2-5 TRBV25-1 13
CASDRRASGGTGELFF TRBJ2-2 TRBV12-3/TRBV12-4 16
CASSRWTGTSGANVLTF TRBJ2-6 TRBV7-2 17
CSASNGGAYEQYF TRBJ2-7 TRBV20-1 13
CASSYVRDRRYF TRBJ2-5 TRBV6-2/TRBV6-3 12
CASSLEPGMYEQYF TRBJ2-7 TRBV7-6 14
CASSSFPAHEQYF TRBJ2-7 TRBV12-3/TRBV12-4 13
CASSISGTNYEQYF TRBJ2-7 TRBV4-3 14
CASSSKQGTETQYF TRBJ2-5 TRBV7-2 14
CASSPRGVTSYEQYF TRBJ2-7 TRBV11-1 15
CASSWRQGAQSSYGYTF TRBJ1-2 TRBV5-1 17
CASSFLDAGGPKDEQFF TRBJ2-1 TRBV7-9 17
CATSRDAVGGQETQYF TRBJ2-5 TRBV15 16
CASSRNRYTEAFF TRBJ1-1 TRBV6-1 13
CASSQDLTSTDTQYF TRBJ2-3 TRBV4-2 15
CASSSYKTPGMDF TRBJ2-5 TRBV7-2 13
CASSLYQGGARTQYF TRBJ2-5 TRBV5-6 15
CASLGLTDTQYF TRBJ2-3 TRBV28 12